This is a list of T cell receptor beta chains from one sample in a study of blood T cell repertoires in COVID-19. The method was immunoSEQ multiplex PCR; TCRdb's version includes in-frame clones alone and lacks a portion of them. The sample holds approximately 100,000 clones, approximately 80% seen once. Sequencing input: peripheral blood. Receptors were obtained from a man aged 60 to 75 with acute or convalescent COVID-19. CDR3s include the opening cysteine and the closing phenylalanine or tryptophan. Each record gives: V gene, clone size, CDR3 protein. Part of the rows lack a size; the others show once, few, many or a class for expanded clones.

TRBV5-4	.	CASSLAGTPAGTEAFF
TRBV18	.	CASSPPSGRGTGELFF
TRBV5-1	.	CASSPGQTSNQPQHF
TRBV5-1	.	CASSNQRQNTGELFF
TRBV18	.	CASSIATKETQYF
TRBV3-1/TRBV3-2	.	CASSRDRDQPQHF
TRBV7-8	.	CASSGEYQETQYF
TRBV6-1	.	CASSEGTERNTEAFF
TRBV11-3	.	CASSLGPNQETQYF
TRBV5-1	.	CASSYGAWTGVRETQYF
TRBV6-2/TRBV6-3	.	CASSYREYETQYF
TRBV5-1	.	CASKFSGTSGTDTQYF
TRBV19	once	CASSIRGFRGYGYTF
TRBV29-1	.	CSASFEPGQGAPEAFF
TRBV29-1	.	CSVSDRETNEKLFF
TRBV20-1	once	CSAKRGTF
TRBV29-1	.	CSVSSQGGEKLFF
TRBV9	.	CASSPGLAWKETQYF
TRBV3-1/TRBV3-2	few	CASSQGLGEGLGTQYF
TRBV30	.	CAWSVPGFNWNEKLFF
TRBV3-1/TRBV3-2	.	CASSQVLGPEKVYEQYF
TRBV29-1	.	CSVLLMEGQYF
TRBV7-8	.	CASSSYYGYCTF
TRBV5-6	.	CASSSGQGRTGELFF
TRBV11-2	.	CASSLDRQNIQYF
TRBV28	.	CASSSQGQPRQQYF
TRBV28	.	CASRLERYQPQHF
TRBV5-5	.	CASSLVLANNEQFF
TRBV27	.	CASSLSLGAGGLADTQYF